This T cell receptor beta chain appears in the sequencing data of a study of cytomegalovirus exposure and HLA in healthy donors. Study in general: One earlier analysis, a look at 150 million to 200 million T cells, found fewer than 140 million unique TCR beta sequences.

V was trimmed by 3 bases and J by 1 base, leaving 18 bases between them. The germline CDR1 and CDR2 sequences are GTSNPN and SVGIG (reference sequence). This CDR3 has 16 amino acids. The PCR used 60 Vbeta and 13 Jbeta primers. As processed by the authors: Later analysis identified 80 million to 85 million unique TCR beta chains, 10 million to 12 million shared. The data were produced by immunoSEQ multiplex PCR, yet TCRdb's version contains in-frame clones alone and is incomplete. Clone size and V and J calls were adopted from that table, with D and trimming inferred from the DNA. The sample consists of 45,000 to 65,000 clones, 73% of them appearing once.

J is TRBJ1-1 and V is TRBV30; a weak D match, TRBD1 (6 bases). This TCR was sampled from a young man in good health and CMV-seronegative. Sequences were obtained from PBMCs. The CDR3, as DNA: TGTGCCTGGAGGGATCAGATTGGACAGCGGAACACTGAAGCTTTCTTT. It is translated as CAWRDQIGQRNTEAFF.